The next 18 T cell receptor beta chains were all read from a single sample in a study of Ad26.COV2.S vaccination and SARS-CoV-2 variants. Sequencing used immunoSEQ multiplex PCR; TCRdb keeps in-frame clones, though not all of them. The top ten clones hold less than 3% of a sample with around 250,000 clones, approximately 90% of them seen once. Treatment indicated: roughly 20 received Ad26.COV2.S at low or high dose, single or two shots; about 5 received placebo; per-sample allocation not given. The samples date from day 63 after the first vaccine or placebo injection. The sample here was peripheral blood, taken in a trial of Ad26.COV2.S vaccine versus placebo. The receptors derive from a person aged 18-60 years who received the Ad26.COV2.S COVID-19 vaccine or a placebo.

The chain recombines TRBV7-8 with TRBJ1-1; D not certain. Deletions cut 2 bases from V and 6 bases from J, with 7 bases between. This CDR3 region has 12 residues. In germline, CDR1 is SGHVS, CDR2 FQNEAQ. The CDR3 nucleotides are TGTGCCAGCAGCTTATCCTCTGCTGAAGCTTTCTTT. Its protein is CASSLSSAEAFF.

The chain combines TRBV9 with TRBJ1-3, with unresolved D. Germline values: CDR1 SGDLS, CDR2 YYNGEE. V lost 0 bases and J 4 bases, leaving 8 bases between the germline ends. This CDR3 has 14 amino acids. The CDR3 protein is CASSVGGHGNTIYF. Written as DNA, the CDR3 is TGTGCCAGCAGCGTAGGAGGGCACGGAAACACCATATATTTT.

The chain has TRBV12-5 and TRBJ2-5; TRBD1 matches at 9 bases. This CDR3 has 15 residues. With V trimmed by 1 base and J by 5 bases, 5 bases remained unmatched. Looked up from germline, CDR1 is LGHNT and CDR2 is FRNRAP. The CDR3 DNA reads TGTGCTAGTGGTTTGGAGGGGACAGGGAGGGAGACCCAGTACTTC. Protein product: CASGLEGTGRETQYF. The full variable domain, rest sourced from reference TRBV12-5 and TRBJ2-5, is DARVTQTPRHKVTEMGQEVTMRCQPILGHNTVFWYRQTMMQGLELLAYFRNRAPLDDSGMPKDRFSAEMPDATLATLKIQPSEPRDSAVYFCASGLEGTGRETQYFGPGTRLLVL.

The table lists this clone with a count of one. The chain employs TRBV2 and TRBJ2-3, with 7 bases that match TRBD1. This CDR3 has 16 residues. Losses at the gene ends were 7 bases for V and 5 bases for J; bases not matched to a gene: 15. From germline, CDR1 is SNHLY and CDR2 FYNNEI. The CDR3 sequence is CASKNRGQLVEDTQYF. In DNA, the CDR3 is TGTGCCAGCAAAAACAGGGGCCAGCTAGTTGAAGATACGCAGTATTTT.

This clone occurred once. For the CDR3, the DNA is TGTGCCAGCAGTTTCGAGGATTCACCCCTCCACTTT. Its protein product is CASSFEDSPLHF. The J gene is TRBJ1-6, the V gene TRBV27; the D is unclear. Trimming took off 3 bases at V and 8 bases at J, with 5 bases between the two ends. Germline V lookup: CDR1 MNHEY, CDR2 SMNVEV (reference sequence). The CDR3 loop spans 12 amino acids.

V and J are TRBV7-2 and TRBJ1-2, with D possibly TRBD1 on 6 matching bases. The ends were cut back, 5 bases at V and 3 bases at J, with 19 bases in the middle. In germline, CDR1 is SGHTA, CDR2 FQGNSA. The CDR3 has 16 residues. The CDR3 region has the DNA TGTGCCAGCAGCCCAGTGAGGGGGGGGTTGGACTATGGCTACACCTTC. Amino acids: CASSPVRGGLDYGYTF.

The J gene is TRBJ2-3, the V gene TRBV6-5; D not resolved. CDR1 and CDR2 from the germline V gene are MNHEY and SVGAGI. CDR3 length: 14 amino acids. Trimming shortened V by 2 bases and J by 0 bases, and 6 bases separated the two germline ends. In DNA form, the CDR3 reads TGTGCCAGCAGTTACGTAGGTAGCACAGATACGCAGTATTTT. Encoded protein: CASSYVGSTDTQYF.

The chain combines TRBV4-1 with TRBJ2-7; perhaps D is TRBD1 or TRBD2 (7 bases each). The CDR3 is made up of 16 amino acids. The V end was cut by 0 bases, the J end by 2 bases, with 14 bases between. The germline V gene has CDR1 MGHRA and CDR2 YSYEKL. The CDR3 DNA follows: TGCGCCAGCAGCCAAGATTGGGAGGGACAGACCTACGAGCAGTACTTC. Protein: CASSQDWEGQTYEQYF.

This clone was detected ten times or more. This chain uses TRBV5-1 with TRBJ2-3, with 9 nucleotides matching TRBD2. The germline CDR1 and CDR2 sequences are SGHRS and YFSETQ. The length of the CDR3 is 16 residues. Trimming cost V 0 bases and J 0 bases; bases outside gene matches: 2. Here the CDR3 DNA reads TGCGCCAGCAGCTTGGTAGCGGGGGCCAGCACAGATACGCAGTATTTT. As protein: CASSLVAGASTDTQYF.

The rearrangement links TRBV7-3 to TRBJ1-2, with D maybe TRBD1 (6 bases). Per germline, CDR1 SGHTA and CDR2 FQGTGA. The CDR3 has 15 residues. V was shortened by 2 bases and J by 4 bases, with 14 bases between the two germline ends. CDR3 region: CASSLSGGSGYGYTF. The DNA of the CDR3 is TGTGCCAGCAGCTTATCGGGGGGCTCCGGCTATGGCTACACCTTC.

The chain has TRBV7-9 and TRBJ2-1; D uncertain. The CDR3 has 11 residues. The germline gives CDR1 SEHNR, CDR2 FQNEAQ (reference sequence). With 1 base removed from V and 15 bases from J, the gap between germline ends came to 10 bases. CDR3 nucleotide sequence: TGTGCCAGCAGCTTAGGGGTAGTACCGTTCTTC. It yields the protein CASSLGVVPFF.

The J gene is TRBJ2-7, the V gene TRBV9, with a possible D match to TRBD1 (6 bases). Trimming shortened V by 0 bases and J by 1 base, and 14 bases separated the two germline ends. The CDR3 is made up of 16 amino acids. From germline, CDR1 is SGDLS and CDR2 YYNGEE. This CDR3 reads CASSVGGHLASYEQYF. As DNA, the CDR3 is TGTGCCAGCAGCGTAGGGGGACACCTTGCTTCCTACGAGCAGTACTTC.

Regarding this clone: One end of the junction does not line up with germline, which may come from a read error. The chain has TRBV7-7 and TRBJ2-7, with TRBD1 matching over 9 bases. Germline V gene lookup returns CDR1 SSHAT and CDR2 FNYEAQ (reference sequence). The CDR3 has 13 residues. The DNA for the CDR3 is TGTGCTAGCAGCTTGGACAGGGGAGAAGAGCAGTACTTC. Residues: CASSLDRGEEQYF.

The chain uses TRBV3-1 (or the pseudogene TRBV3-2) and TRBJ2-7; D call uncertain. Trimming cost V 1 base and J 6 bases, with 16 bases left between them. CDR3 length: 15 amino acids. From germline, CDR1 is LGHDT and CDR2 YNNKEL (reference sequence). As DNA, the CDR3 is TGTGCCAGCAGCCAAGTAAAGCCCGCTAATTGCGAGCAGTACGTC. This sequence encodes CASSQVKPANCEQYV.

The V call is TRBV6-1, the J call TRBJ2-1, with 9 bases that match TRBD2. Per the germline V gene, CDR1 is MNHNS and CDR2 is SASEGT. The V gene end was trimmed by 2 bases and the J gene end by 10 bases; junction bases not matched to a gene: 9. The CDR3 has 15 amino acids. The CDR3 region is CASSEMVAGVEEQFF. CDR3 nucleotide sequence: TGTGCCAGCAGTGAAATGGTAGCGGGGGTGGAAGAGCAGTTCTTC.

The chain combines TRBV11-1 with TRBJ1-1; D might be TRBD1 (6 bases). The CDR3 consists of 14 residues. CDR1 is SGHAT, CDR2 FQDESV, per germline (reference sequence). Trimming stripped 5 bases from V and 2 bases from J, with 12 bases between. Here the CDR3 reads CASSRQARNTEAFF. The CDR3 DNA reads TGTGCCAGCAGCCGACAGGCAAGAAACACTGAAGCTTTCTTT.

The rearrangement uses TRBV5-1 and TRBJ2-3; D is possibly TRBD2 (6 bases). This CDR3 is 17 amino acids long. The V end lost 5 bases, the J end lost 5 bases, and 24 bases lay between the germline ends. Per the germline V gene, CDR1 is SGHRS and CDR2 is YFSETQ. CDR3 nucleotide sequence: TGCGCCAGCAGATTAGGGGAGGCGGATTCGTATCAAGATACGCAGTATTTT. It specifies CASRLGEADSYQDTQYF.

The J gene is TRBJ1-3, the V gene TRBV30; D call uncertain. The CDR3 contains 14 residues. Germline V gene sequence: CDR1 GTSNPN, CDR2 SVGIG (reference sequence). The V and J ends lost 6 bases and 4 bases respectively, with 16 bases between them. CDR3 nucleotide sequence: TGTGCCTGCCACCAGGAGCGACTCGGAAACACCATATATTTT. It specifies CACHQERLGNTIYF.